These 32 T cell receptor beta chains share one sample of origin, sequenced in a study of read filtering for tumor transcriptome and immune sequencing. The library was built from around 380 ng RNA with molecular barcoded adaptors for alpha/delta and beta/gamma chains. TCRdb reprocessed the reads with MiXCR, giving one entry per CDR3 protein. The sample consists of 50,000 or so distinct CDR3 sequences, around a fifth of them appearing once. Source material: a population of CD138-negative cells sorted from bone marrow. These receptor sequences come from a donor at least 40 years old with multiple myeloma.

This clonotype was counted a few times. This sequence joins TRBV5-1 and TRBJ1-1; TRBD1 is a possible D gene (6 bases). CDR1 is SGHRS, CDR2 YFSETQ, per germline. V was clipped by 4 bases and J by 0 bases, with 13 bases between them. The CDR3 is made up of 15 amino acids. DNA of the CDR3: TGCGCCAGCAGCCTTGGGGGACAAATGAACACTGAAGCTTTCTTT. It is translated as CASSLGGQMNTEAFF. The entire variable domain, with the rest obtained from reference TRBV5-1 and TRBJ1-1, is as follows: KAGVTQTPRYLIKTRGQQVTLSCSPISGHRSVSWYQQTPGQGLQFLFEYFSETQRNKGNFPGRFSGRQFSNSRSEMNVSTLELGDSALYLCASSLGGQMNTEAFFGQGTRLTVV.

This clonotype was found many times. V usage is TRBV7-9 and J usage is TRBJ2-1; 8 bases are shared with TRBD2. This CDR3 region has 16 residues. Germline values: CDR1 SEHNR, CDR2 FQNEAQ (reference sequence). The ends lost 5 bases at V and 7 bases at J; junction bases unmatched: 13. The CDR3 sequence is CASSPRTGAGGNEQFF. For the CDR3, the DNA is TGTGCCAGCAGCCCACGGACGGGTGCGGGAGGAAATGAGCAGTTCTTC.

This clonotype was picked up many times. The V and J genes are TRBV29-1 and TRBJ2-3; no reliable D call. The germline V gene encodes CDR1 SQVTM and CDR2 ANQGSEA. Trimming removed 7 bases at V and 2 bases at J, with 16 bases between. The CDR3 extends over 14 amino acids. The CDR3 bases are TGCAGCGCTCGAGGTGGGTCGGCCACAGATACGCAGTATTTT. Its translation is CSARGGSATDTQYF.

This clonotype was seen many times. The rearrangement uses TRBV6-5 and TRBJ1-1; 8 bases match TRBD1. CDR1 is MNHEY, CDR2 SVGAGI, per germline. The CDR3 has 19 residues. Unmatched junction bases numbered 21, after V lost 6 bases and J lost 3 bases. The CDR3 protein is CASSSDRGGVRGVHTEAFF. The CDR3 coding sequence is TGTGCCAGCAGCTCCGACAGGGGCGGGGTACGAGGGGTACACACTGAAGCTTTCTTT.

This clonotype was counted only a few times. The rearrangement links TRBV6-6 to TRBJ2-6; TRBD1 matches at 7 bases. The CDR3 runs 17 residues. Germline assignment: CDR1 MNHNY and CDR2 SVGAGI (reference sequence). V dropped 6 bases and J dropped 0; count of bases not matched to a gene: 8. The CDR3 region has the DNA TGTGCCAGCAGCCTAGGGGGACAGAGCTCTGGGGCCAACGTCCTGACTTTC. It is translated as CASSLGGQSSGANVLTF.

Ten or more counts support this clonotype. The rearrangement uses TRBV7-2 and TRBJ2-1; TRBD2 matches 9 bases. The CDR3 runs 15 residues. Germline trimming cut 3 bases from V and 9 bases from J; bases unmatched to any gene: 9. Germline V gene sequence: CDR1 SGHTA, CDR2 FQGNSA. The CDR3 is CASSFLAGVRTEQFF. CDR3 sequence (DNA): TGTGCCAGCAGCTTTTTAGCGGGAGTTAGGACTGAGCAGTTCTTC.

In its sample, this clonotype was seen many times. The CDR3 is CASKDRGSQPQHF. CDR3 nucleotide sequence: TGTGCCAGCAAAGACAGGGGATCTCAGCCCCAGCATTTT. The V and J genes are TRBV6-1 and TRBJ1-5; TRBD1 aligns across 8 bases. V shed 7 bases, J shed 6 bases, and the junction held 5 bases outside the gene matches. The CDR3 is 13 residues long. In germline, CDR1 is MNHNS, CDR2 SASEGT.

This clonotype was observed many times. The genes are TRBV19 and TRBJ2-1; D not resolved. Germline values: CDR1 LNHDA, CDR2 SQIVND (reference sequence). The CDR3 is 14 amino acids. V dropped 7 bases and J dropped 6 bases, with 16 bases sitting between them. For the CDR3, the DNA is TGTGCCAGTACCTCATCCGACCACCTCAATGAGCAGTTCTTC. Its translation is CASTSSDHLNEQFF.

This clonotype has a count of ten or more. The V gene is TRBV7-2, the J gene TRBJ2-1; 9 positions agree with TRBD2. Germline V CDR1 and CDR2: SGHTA, FQGNSA. The CDR3 covers 15 residues. V lost 5 bases, J lost 4 bases, and 6 bases stayed unmatched. The CDR3 spells CASSKTSGQYNEQFF. Here the CDR3 DNA reads TGTGCCAGCAGCAAGACTAGCGGCCAATACAATGAGCAGTTCTTC.

Concerning this clonotype itself: A much more abundant neighbour one base away suggests this may be a read error. CDR3 region: CASSQEPNTGVLFF. CDR3 DNA: TGTGCCAGCTCACAGGAGCCGAACACCGGGGTGCTGTTTTTT. The chain employs TRBV18 and TRBJ2-2, with D possibly being TRBD2 (5 bases). This CDR3 has 14 amino acids. Germline CDR1 and CDR2: KGHSH and LQKENI.

By proportion, this clonotype is medium-sized (0.01 to 0.1%). V gene TRBV4-1 combines with J gene TRBJ2-1; 8 nucleotides line up with TRBD2. There are 16 residues in the CDR3. The germline CDR1 and CDR2 sequences are MGHRA and YSYEKL. The ends lost 1 base at V and 9 bases at J; junction bases unmatched: 11. The CDR3, as DNA: TGCGCCAGCAGCCAAGCGCGGGAGGAGACTAATCCTGAGCAGTTCTTC. This gives the protein CASSQAREETNPEQFF.

In regard to this clonotype: The germline gene is not matched at one end of the junction; a read error may be the cause. The chain links TRBV5-1 to TRBJ2-1; possible D gene TRBD2, 6 bases. The CDR3 extends over 13 amino acids. The germline V gene encodes CDR1 SGHRS and CDR2 YFSETQ. CDR3 region: CASSARGYNEQPF. The CDR3, as DNA: TGCGCCAGCAGCGCCCGGGGGTACAATGAGCAGCCCTTC.

At least ten counts were recorded for this clonotype. The chain recombines TRBV28 with TRBJ2-3; TRBD2 matches 7 bases. From germline, CDR1 is MDHEN and CDR2 SYDVKM. After removal of 5 bases from V and 2 bases from J, the junction contained 7 bases not matched to a gene. The CDR3 sequence is 15 residues long. This chain's CDR3 is CASSPPSGLTDTQYF. CDR3 nucleotide sequence: TGTGCCAGCAGTCCTCCTAGCGGACTCACAGATACGCAGTATTTT.

The chain's CDR3 is CASSLVPSGEAGDTQYF. CDR3 in DNA: TGCGCCAGCAGCTTGGTGCCTAGCGGGGAGGCAGGAGATACGCAGTATTTT. The genes are TRBV5-1 and TRBJ2-3; 9 bases agree with TRBD2. The CDR3 has 17 amino acids. Germline V lookup: CDR1 SGHRS, CDR2 YFSETQ. The V segment lost 0 bases and the J segment 5 bases; nucleotides outside the gene matches: 10. Based on the CDR3 plus reference TRBV5-1 and TRBJ2-3, the full variable domain is KAGVTQTPRYLIKTRGQQVTLSCSPISGHRSVSWYQQTPGQGLQFLFEYFSETQRNKGNFPGRFSGRQFSNSRSEMNVSTLELGDSALYLCASSLVPSGEAGDTQYFGPGTRLTVL.

This clonotype is categorized as medium-sized. The rearrangement joins TRBV29-1 to TRBJ1-4; D is unclear. Trimming shortened V by 6 bases and J by 10 bases, and 15 bases separated the two germline ends. From germline, CDR1 is SQVTM and CDR2 ANQGSEA. This CDR3 is built from 12 residues. CDR3 coding DNA: TGCAGCGTGTGGGGTCAGCCGGGAAAACTGTTTTTT. Translating gives CSVWGQPGKLFF.

This clonotype appeared many times. J is TRBJ2-3 and V is TRBV20-1; D unresolved. This CDR3 spans 15 amino acids. CDR1 DFQATT and CDR2 SNEGSKA come from the germline V gene (reference sequence). The V and J ends lost 0 bases and 2 bases respectively, with 12 bases between them. The CDR3 DNA sequence: TGCAGTGCTAGAGATCGGATTAGGCCCACAGATACGCAGTATTTT. The encoded protein is CSARDRIRPTDTQYF.

In regard to this clonotype: A much larger clone differs by one base, so this may be a read error. Here the CDR3 omits its conserved ending phenylalanine or tryptophan, so a read error is the likely source. The rearrangement joins TRBV7-3 to TRBJ2-3; D is possibly TRBD1 or TRBD2 (5 bases each). Germline CDR1 is SGHTA and CDR2 is FQGTGA. Trimming took 3 bases from V and 2 from J, leaving 9 bases between them. The CDR3 is 14 amino acids. CDR3 residues: CASSFRGDTDTQYV. CDR3 sequence (DNA): TGTGCCAGCAGCTTTCGAGGGGACACAGATACGCAGTATGTT.

This clonotype was counted at least ten times. The CDR3 sequence: CASSLARGGTGELFF. Here the CDR3 DNA reads TGTGCCAGCAGCTTAGCTAGAGGTGGCACCGGGGAGCTGTTTTTT. The chain is built from TRBV7-6 and TRBJ2-2; the D is unclear. CDR1 and CDR2 (germline): SGHVS, FNYEAQ. Trimming pared 0 bases from V and 4 bases from J, leaving 9 bases between. CDR3 size: 15 residues.

Ten or more counts support this clonotype. In DNA, the CDR3 is TGCAGCGTTGAGGAGGGGATTAGTTTCTTT. Its translation is CSVEEGISFF. The gene calls are TRBV29-1 and TRBJ1-1; tentatively, D is TRBD1 (5 bases). V gave up 3 bases and J gave up 13 bases, with 12 bases separating them. This CDR3 is built from 10 residues. Germline V lookup: CDR1 SQVTM, CDR2 ANQGSEA.

This clonotype was seen many times. The CDR3 protein is CASSYSKGTGTEAFF. CDR3 nucleotides: TGTGCCAGCAGTTACTCGAAAGGGACTGGCACTGAAGCTTTCTTT. This sequence joins TRBV6-2 or TRBV6-3 and TRBJ1-1, with D possibly matching TRBD1 (5 bases). Germline V gene lookup returns CDR1 MNHEY and CDR2 SVGEGT. V was trimmed by 0 bases and J by 4 bases, leaving 12 bases between them. This CDR3 spans 15 amino acids.

Notes on this clonotype: The junction shows a germline mismatch at one end, possibly a read error. V is TRBV29-1 and J is TRBJ2-2; D is possibly TRBD2 (5 bases). The CDR3 extends over 15 amino acids. Germline V CDR1 and CDR2: SQVTM, ANQGSEA. The CDR3 sequence is CSVTPGSTNTWELFF. The CDR3 nucleotides are TGCAGCGTAACACCGGGGTCTACAAACACCTGGGAGCTGTTCTTT.

This clonotype came up many times. A much bigger clone sits one base away, suggesting this may be a read error. V usage is TRBV28 and J usage is TRBJ2-7; maybe TRBD1 (6 bases). The CDR3 is made up of 16 amino acids. Germline V lookup: CDR1 MDHEN, CDR2 SYDVKM. The chain's CDR3 is CASNLKGWTAIYVQYF. The CDR3, as DNA: TGTGCCAGCAACCTCAAAGGATGGACAGCGATATACGTGCAGTACTTC.

There are a few counts of this clonotype. With a much larger clone just one base away, this may be a read error. The rearrangement uses TRBV20-1 and TRBJ1-1; D gene uncertain. The CDR3 runs to 10 residues. CDR1 is DFQATT and CDR2 is SNEGSKA in the germline V gene (reference sequence). For the CDR3, the DNA is TGCGGTGCTAGTAATTGGGGTGTTTTCTTT. Its translation: CGASNWGVFF.

This clonotype has more than one count but fewer than ten. The chain carries TRBV27 and TRBJ2-7; weak D call: TRBD2 (5 bases). The V end lost 5 bases, the J end lost 3 bases, and 20 bases lay between the germline ends. The germline gives CDR1 MNHEY, CDR2 SMNVEV (reference sequence). CDR3 length equals 16 residues. The CDR3 nucleotides read TGTGCCAGCAGTCGTAGGATCCAGTCTGGAGGCTACGAGCAGTACTTC. The encoded protein is CASSRRIQSGGYEQYF.

This clonotype has just a few counts. The chain is built from TRBV5-8 and TRBJ1-3, with D uncertain. Deletions cut 0 bases from V and 4 bases from J, with 11 bases between. Germline values: CDR1 SGHTS, CDR2 YDEGEE. CDR3 length: 15 residues. The CDR3 protein is CASSLAITAGNTIYF. The CDR3 DNA follows: TGTGCCAGCAGCTTGGCCATAACTGCCGGAAACACCATATATTTT.

To note about this clonotype: This could be a read error, since a much larger clone is one nucleotide away. V and J are TRBV7-2 and TRBJ2-7, with D unresolved. Per the germline V gene, CDR1 is SGHTA and CDR2 is FQGNSA. The CDR3 runs 12 residues. This CDR3 reads CACSLVVYEQYF. The CDR3 DNA is TGTGCCTGCAGCCTAGTTGTCTACGAGCAGTACTTC.

The V call is TRBV7-9, the J call TRBJ1-4; tentative D call: TRBD1 (5 bases). Germline V gene sequence: CDR1 SEHNR, CDR2 FQNEAQ (reference sequence). Trimming removed 3 bases at V and 5 bases at J, with 10 bases between. CDR3 size: 14 residues. CDR3 sequence (DNA): TGTGCCAGCAGCTTCCTGGGGGAGAATGAAAAACTGTTTTTT. Translated: CASSFLGENEKLFF.

This clonotype appeared many times. The chain uses TRBV20-1 and TRBJ2-1; 7 bases agree with TRBD2. This CDR3 spans 13 amino acids. V lost 6 bases to trimming and J lost 6 bases; unmatched junction nucleotides: 8. Germline V gene data show CDR1 as DFQATT and CDR2 as SNEGSKA (reference sequence). The CDR3 bases are TGCAGTGCAACCCGGGAGGTTCGCAATGAGCAGTTCTTC. Translation gives CSATREVRNEQFF.

This clonotype was recorded at least ten times. The V gene is TRBV7-2, the J gene TRBJ1-1, with D hard to call. This CDR3 comprises 17 residues. The ends were cut back, 0 bases at V and 0 bases at J, with 14 bases in the middle. Germline V gives CDR1 SGHTA, CDR2 FQGNSA. As DNA, the CDR3 is TGTGCCAGCAGCTTAGCGGTGGCTTCCGACATGAACACTGAAGCTTTCTTT. It is translated as CASSLAVASDMNTEAFF.

This clonotype showed up many times. The chain's CDR3 is CASSLVRFTEAFF. Here the CDR3 DNA reads TGCGCCAGCAGCTTGGTACGGTTCACTGAAGCTTTCTTT. J is TRBJ1-1 and V is TRBV5-1; D remains ambiguous. The CDR3 runs 13 residues. Trimming took 0 bases from V and 4 from J, leaving 7 bases between them. CDR1 is SGHRS and CDR2 is YFSETQ in the germline V gene.

By share, this clonotype counts as medium-sized. This chain connects TRBV20-1 to TRBJ2-1, with 9 bases lining up with TRBD2. V was clipped by 0 bases and J by 7 bases; unmatched bases: 7. The CDR3 runs to 15 residues. The germline CDR1 and CDR2 sequences are DFQATT and SNEGSKA (reference sequence). The CDR3 sequence: CSARDPLAGLNEQFF. The CDR3 coding sequence is TGCAGTGCTAGAGATCCACTAGCGGGTCTTAATGAGCAGTTCTTC.

This clonotype appeared many times. The J gene is TRBJ2-1, the V gene TRBV29-1, with TRBD2 as a possible D gene (7 bases). The length of the CDR3 is 13 residues. V dropped 8 bases and J dropped 3 bases, with 14 bases sitting between them. Germline CDR1 SQVTM, CDR2 ANQGSEA. CDR3 protein: CSSRGGDYNEQFF. CDR3 sequence (DNA): TGCAGCTCCCGCGGGGGCGACTACAATGAGCAGTTCTTC.